Here is one TCR beta chain with its context. This record comes from a study of vaccination and CD4 T cells after COVID-19. Time point in this sample: late sampling 161 to 241 days after vaccination in a few convalescent patients. TCRdb reanalysed the PCR reads using MiXCR and keeps one entry per CDR3 protein. The data contain just over 35,000 distinct CDR3 sequences, about 34% of them singletons. Losses at the gene ends were 6 bases for V and 1 base for J; bases not matched to a gene: 7. Germline V gene sequence: CDR1 SNHLY, CDR2 FYNNEI. CDR3 size: 15 residues. This chain links TRBV2 with TRBJ2-7; 9 positions agree with TRBD2. Here the sequenced sample was CD4+ T cells from blood, taken about 7 months after SARS-CoV-2 vaccination. The source is a human donor who had recovered from COVID-19. The DNA of the CDR3 is TGTGCCAGCAGCTCAACTAGCGGGCTTTCCTACGAGCAGTACTTC. Amino acids: CASSSTSGLSYEQYF.